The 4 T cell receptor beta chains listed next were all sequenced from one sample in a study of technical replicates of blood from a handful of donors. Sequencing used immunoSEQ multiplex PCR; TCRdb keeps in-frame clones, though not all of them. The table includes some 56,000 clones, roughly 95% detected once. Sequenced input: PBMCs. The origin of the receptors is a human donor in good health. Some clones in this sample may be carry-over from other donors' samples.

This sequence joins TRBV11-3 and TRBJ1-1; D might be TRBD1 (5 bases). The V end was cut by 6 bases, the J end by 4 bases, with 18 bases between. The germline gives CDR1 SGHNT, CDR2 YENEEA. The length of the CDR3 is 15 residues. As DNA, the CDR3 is TGTGCCAGCAGTCGCAGACCCAGGGTGGGCACTGAAGCTTTCTTT. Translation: CASSRRPRVGTEAFF. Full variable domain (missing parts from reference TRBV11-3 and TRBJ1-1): EAGVVQSPRYKIIEKKQPVAFWCNPISGHNTLYWYLQNLGQGPELLIRYENEEAVDDSQLPKDRFSAERLKGVDSTLKIQPAELGDSAVYLCASSRRPRVGTEAFFGQGTRLTVV.

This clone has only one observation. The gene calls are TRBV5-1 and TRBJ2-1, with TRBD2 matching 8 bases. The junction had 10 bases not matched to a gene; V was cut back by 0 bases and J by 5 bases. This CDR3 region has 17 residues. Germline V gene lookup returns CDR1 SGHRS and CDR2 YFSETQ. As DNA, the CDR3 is TGCGCCAGCAGCTTGGGTCGGGGCGGGAGGAAAGACAATGAGCAGTTCTTC. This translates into CASSLGRGGRKDNEQFF.

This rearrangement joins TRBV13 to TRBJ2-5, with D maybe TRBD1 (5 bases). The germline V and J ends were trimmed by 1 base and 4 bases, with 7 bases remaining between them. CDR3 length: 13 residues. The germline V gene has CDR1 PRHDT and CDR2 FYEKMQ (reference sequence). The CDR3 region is CASSLARGETQYF. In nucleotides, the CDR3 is TGTGCCAGCAGCTTAGCAAGGGGAGAGACCCAGTACTTC.

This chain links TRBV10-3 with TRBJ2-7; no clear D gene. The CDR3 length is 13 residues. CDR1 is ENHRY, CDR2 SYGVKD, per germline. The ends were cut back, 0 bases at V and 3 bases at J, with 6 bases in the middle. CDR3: CAISESGGYEQYF. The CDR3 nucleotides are TGTGCCATCAGTGAGTCAGGCGGCTACGAGCAGTACTTC.